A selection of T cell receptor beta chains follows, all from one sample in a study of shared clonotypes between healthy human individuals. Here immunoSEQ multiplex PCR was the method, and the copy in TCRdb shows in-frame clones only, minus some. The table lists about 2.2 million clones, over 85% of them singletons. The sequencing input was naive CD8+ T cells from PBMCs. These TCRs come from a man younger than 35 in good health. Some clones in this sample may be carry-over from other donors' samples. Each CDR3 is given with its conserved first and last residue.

CASSLNGHYQETQYF,TRBJ2-5,TRBV7-8
CASSWSDSYEQFF,TRBJ2-1,TRBV27
CAISGWTKREQNTGELFF,TRBJ2-2,TRBV10-3
CASSLIGGSADTQYF,TRBJ2-3,TRBV7-3
CASSSGRRGRLVYEQFF,TRBJ2-1,TRBV7-2
CASSLNQPGELFF,TRBJ2-2,TRBV5-1
CATSPSSGSSYEQYF,TRBJ2-7,TRBV15
CARLDRNTGELFF,TRBJ2-2,TRBV7-6
CASSSASGSFYEQYF,TRBJ2-7,TRBV11-2
CASSLGLTEAFF,TRBJ1-1,TRBV13
CASSIYRESNEKLFF,TRBJ1-4,TRBV19
CASSDAPGQRIDNYGYTF,TRBJ1-2,TRBV9
CASSIRGESNQPQHF,TRBJ1-5,TRBV19
CASSLRIATNEKLFF,TRBJ1-4,TRBV27
CASSLPSTSGGYNEQFF,TRBJ2-1,TRBV11-2
CASNGLAGVGEQYF,TRBJ2-7,TRBV27
CASSCWTDHYEQYF,TRBJ2-7,TRBV25-1
CASSDEQGQGAGYTEAFF,TRBJ1-1,TRBV6-4
CASSQTGTREQFF,TRBJ2-1,TRBV14
CASSLERSGVKFGYGYTF,TRBJ1-2,TRBV7-9
CASSFLAALSTDTQYF,TRBJ2-3,TRBV27
CASSLQSYEQYF,TRBJ2-7,TRBV7-9
CASSLYWPGGYEQYF,TRBJ2-7,TRBV5-1
CASSPSAFRGTGELFF,TRBJ2-2,TRBV7-6
CASNNGIPQETQYF,TRBJ2-5,TRBV19
CASSPLAYEEETQYF,TRBJ2-5,TRBV7-9
CASSQVAGTYYEQYF,TRBJ2-7,TRBV4-1
CASSSNIPGLATKETQYF,TRBJ2-5,TRBV7-2
CASSATGPYNEQFF,TRBJ2-1,TRBV19
CASSEQGVRTEAFF,TRBJ1-1,TRBV13
CASSLAEGETQETQYF,TRBJ2-5,TRBV7-9
CASSPLGEGSNYGYTF,TRBJ1-2,TRBV7-2
CASSPVRDRGLSGANVLTF,TRBJ2-6,TRBV7-9
CASSDAGTGVSYGYTF,TRBJ1-2,TRBV5-1
CASSLSIASGQPQHF,TRBJ1-5,TRBV27
CASSPRQGSTDTQYF,TRBJ2-3,TRBV7-7
CASSPTRDSKNYNEQFF,TRBJ2-1,TRBV14
CASSLSPGPGNTIYF,TRBJ1-3,TRBV28
CASSLGPVRGYTF,TRBJ1-2,TRBV5-6
CATELGVGETQYF,TRBJ2-5,TRBV7-9
CASSEMASGKGDNEQFF,TRBJ2-1,TRBV10-1